A single sample is the source of the 26 T cell receptor beta chains below, sequenced in a study of T cell changes during pregnancy in multiple sclerosis. Using immunoSEQ multiplex PCR, the repertoire was profiled, and TCRdb retains in-frame clones only, with some absent. The table shows about 100,000 clones, with around 93% occurring only once. The source was peripheral blood, collected before pregnancy. The receptors were sampled from a female donor with multiple sclerosis, enrolled in a pregnancy study.

This rearrangement joins TRBV10-3 to TRBJ2-1; D possibly corresponds to TRBD1 (6 bases). This CDR3 spans 11 amino acids. Germline CDR1 is ENHRY and CDR2 is SYGVKD. V lost 5 bases to trimming and J lost 7 bases, with 6 bases between them. CDR3 in amino acids: CAISQGNEQFF. The CDR3 nucleotides are TGTGCCATCAGTCAGGGGAATGAGCAGTTCTTC.

The chain links TRBV11-2 to TRBJ2-7, with 10 bases aligning to TRBD1. V shed 5 bases, J shed 1 base, and the junction held 5 bases outside the gene matches. Germline V gene data show CDR1 as SGHAT and CDR2 as FQNNGV. The CDR3 is made up of 15 amino acids. For the CDR3, the DNA is TGTGCCAGCAGCCACCGGGACAGGGGATCCTACGAGCAGTACTTC. Translated, it gives CASSHRDRGSYEQYF.

The V and J genes are TRBV6-5 and TRBJ1-2; 9 bases agree with TRBD1. The CDR3 runs 14 residues. Germline V gene lookup returns CDR1 MNHEY and CDR2 SVGAGI. The V gene end was trimmed by 6 bases and the J gene end by 5 bases; junction bases not matched to a gene: 7. CDR3 protein: CASRMTGGGYGYTF. DNA for the CDR3: TGTGCCAGCAGAATGACAGGGGGAGGGTATGGCTACACCTTC.

The rearrangement joins TRBV14 to TRBJ2-7; perhaps TRBD1 as D (5 bases). CDR3 length equals 14 residues. Germline V gives CDR1 SGHDN, CDR2 FVKESK. The V end was cut by 5 bases, the J end by 6 bases, with 17 bases between. CDR3 sequence reads: CASSFLQGPSEQYF. CDR3 DNA: TGTGCCAGCAGCTTTCTTCAGGGTCCCTCCGAGCAGTACTTC. The full variable domain, with the rest looked up from reference TRBV14 and TRBJ2-7, is EAGVTQFPSHSVIEKGQTVTLRCDPISGHDNLYWYRRVMGKEIKFLLHFVKESKQDESGMPNNRFLAERTGGTYSTLKVQPAELEDSGVYFCASSFLQGPSEQYFGPGTRLTVT.

Concerning this clone: This sample also contains other DNA sequences that code for the same CDR3. V and J are TRBV30 and TRBJ1-2; 7 bases match TRBD1. In germline, CDR1 is GTSNPN, CDR2 SVGIG (reference sequence). The ends lost 2 bases at V and 5 bases at J; junction bases unmatched: 5. This CDR3 has 13 amino acids. CDR3 region: CAWSPTGRYGYTF. The CDR3 DNA follows: TGTGCCTGGAGTCCGACAGGGCGGTATGGCTACACCTTC.

The genes are TRBV5-1 and TRBJ2-7; TRBD1 might be the D (7 bases). Germline V gene data show CDR1 as SGHRS and CDR2 as YFSETQ. Trimming stripped 5 bases from V and 3 bases from J, with 12 bases between. The CDR3 consists of 13 residues. CDR3 bases: TGCGCCAGCAGTCCAGGGGGGAGCTACGAGCAGTACTTC. Its protein product is CASSPGGSYEQYF. Using reference TRBV5-1 and TRBJ2-7 for the parts outside the CDR3, the full variable domain is KAGVTQTPRYLIKTRGQQVTLSCSPISGHRSVSWYQQTPGQGLQFLFEYFSETQRNKGNFPGRFSGRQFSNSRSEMNVSTLELGDSALYLCASSPGGSYEQYFGPGTRLTVT.

The J gene is TRBJ1-1, the V gene TRBV27; perhaps TRBD1 as D (5 bases). CDR1 and CDR2 (germline): MNHEY, SMNVEV (reference sequence). CDR3 length equals 11 residues. V dropped 7 bases and J dropped 7 bases, with 10 bases sitting between them. The DNA of the CDR3 is TGTGCCAGCATCTCGGGGGTTGAAGCTTTCTTT. This gives the protein CASISGVEAFF.

The J gene is TRBJ2-7, the V gene TRBV11-2, with D tentatively TRBD1 (6 bases). The germline V gene encodes CDR1 SGHAT and CDR2 FQNNGV. Trimming left V 2 bases short and J 2 bases short, with 10 bases between. The CDR3 is 14 amino acids. The CDR3, as DNA: TGTGCCAGCAGCTTACTCGGACAGCCCTACGAGCAGTACTTC. This gives the protein CASSLLGQPYEQYF. The full variable domain, with the rest looked up from reference TRBV11-2 and TRBJ2-7, is EAGVAQSPRYKIIEKRQSVAFWCNPISGHATLYWYQQILGQGPKLLIQFQNNGVVDDSQLPKDRFSAERLKGVDSTLKIQPAKLEDSAVYLCASSLLGQPYEQYFGPGTRLTVT.

This clone was detected once. The rearrangement joins TRBV28 to TRBJ1-2, with 7 bases identical to TRBD1. V was clipped by 7 bases and J by 8 bases; unmatched bases: 7. Germline-derived CDR1 and CDR2 are MDHEN and SYDVKM. CDR3 length: 12 amino acids. CDR3 loop: CASKRQGGGYTF. The CDR3 nucleotides read TGTGCCAGCAAAAGACAGGGCGGGGGCTACACCTTC.

The chain has TRBV15 and TRBJ1-1; the match to TRBD1 covers 8 bases. V lost 8 bases to trimming and J lost 0 bases; unmatched junction nucleotides: 5. The CDR3 runs 14 residues. From germline, CDR1 is LNHNV and CDR2 YYDKDF (reference sequence). The CDR3 DNA reads TGTGCCACCGACAGGGGAGGGATGAACACTGAAGCTTTCTTT. Amino acid sequence: CATDRGGMNTEAFF.

The chain uses TRBV11-2 and TRBJ1-2; the match to TRBD1 covers 9 bases. Trimming took 6 bases from V and 8 from J; bases not matched to a gene: 10. Germline CDR1 reads SGHAT; CDR2 reads FQNNGV. The CDR3 covers 14 residues. CDR3 sequence (DNA): TGTGCCAGCAGAACCACAGGGGGCGGTGGCGGCTACACCTTC. Protein: CASRTTGGGGGYTF.

This rearrangement joins TRBV19 to TRBJ2-1; D may be TRBD2 (6 bases). The germline V and J ends were trimmed by 5 bases and 9 bases, with 20 bases remaining between them. CDR1 LNHDA and CDR2 SQIVND come from the germline V gene (reference sequence). The CDR3 is made up of 15 amino acids. The DNA for the CDR3 is TGTGCCAGTAGTGCGACCGGGACTTCGGCGGTTGAGCAGTTCTTC. Translated: CASSATGTSAVEQFF.

CDR3 sequence (DNA): TGTGCCAGCAGTTTAGGGCGGACAGGGACCACTGAAGCTTTCTTT. Translation: CASSLGRTGTTEAFF. The rearrangement uses TRBV28 and TRBJ1-1, with 8 positions matching TRBD1. V was pared by 2 bases and J by 4 bases, with 6 bases of the junction left unmatched. CDR3 length: 15 amino acids. Germline values: CDR1 MDHEN, CDR2 SYDVKM.

V gene TRBV6-1 combines with J gene TRBJ1-2; D is ambiguous. Germline V gene data show CDR1 as MNHNS and CDR2 as SASEGT. This CDR3 region has 16 residues. Trimming took off 0 bases at V and 0 bases at J, with 11 bases between the two ends. CDR3 sequence reads: CASSEAGKASNYGYTF. Written as DNA, the CDR3 is TGTGCCAGCAGTGAAGCCGGTAAAGCATCTAACTATGGCTACACCTTC.

This chain uses TRBV27 with TRBJ1-4, with 9 bases aligning to TRBD1. The germline V gene has CDR1 MNHEY and CDR2 SMNVEV (reference sequence). This CDR3 contains 16 residues. Trimming took 5 bases from V and 3 from J; bases not matched to a gene: 7. The CDR3 region is CASSPGTGFSNEKLFF. The CDR3 nucleotides are TGTGCCAGCAGTCCCGGGACAGGGTTTTCTAATGAAAAACTGTTTTTT.

This clone was counted only a few times. The chain combines TRBV10-1 with TRBJ1-1; D unclear. Germline values: CDR1 WNHNN, CDR2 SYGVQD (reference sequence). This CDR3 contains 13 residues. V lost 5 bases and J 5 bases, leaving 12 bases between the germline ends. The CDR3 DNA reads TGCGCCAGCAGTAAGGGTTCGGGGACTGAAGCTTTCTTT. Translated, it gives CASSKGSGTEAFF.

V is TRBV7-8 and J is TRBJ1-3; D ambiguous. The CDR3 extends over 15 amino acids. V was pared by 5 bases and J by 6 bases, with 17 bases between. Germline CDR1 and CDR2: SGHVS and FQNEAQ. CDR3 sequence (DNA): TGTGCCAGCAGCATCGGTGAGGGAGTGCAAAACACCATATATTTT. Translating gives CASSIGEGVQNTIYF.

The rearrangement joins TRBV10-2 to TRBJ2-7, with 7 nucleotides matching TRBD2. V lost 6 bases, J lost 3 bases, and 8 bases stayed unmatched. The germline CDR1 and CDR2 sequences are WSHSY and SAAADI. The CDR3 spans 14 residues. CDR3 loop: CASSGRPSGYEQYF. The CDR3 nucleotides are TGCGCCAGCAGCGGGCGTCCTAGCGGCTACGAGCAGTACTTC.

This clone was recorded once. The chain has TRBV19 and TRBJ2-1; the D gene is possibly TRBD2 (6 bases). CDR3 size: 13 residues. Germline assignment: CDR1 LNHDA and CDR2 SQIVND (reference sequence). The V end was cut by 9 bases, the J end by 6 bases, with 15 bases between. The CDR3 protein is CASRIPGVNEQFF. In nucleotides, the CDR3 is TGTGCCAGCCGGATCCCGGGGGTCAATGAGCAGTTCTTC.

This chain uses TRBV28 with TRBJ2-7, with TRBD2 matching 13 bases. In germline, CDR1 is MDHEN, CDR2 SYDVKM. This CDR3 has 16 residues. Losses at the gene ends were 6 bases for V and 5 bases for J; bases not matched to a gene: 10. The CDR3 is CASSEAGTSGVHEQYF. As DNA, the CDR3 is TGTGCCAGCAGCGAAGCCGGGACTAGCGGGGTCCACGAGCAGTACTTC.

The CDR3 nucleotides are TGTGCCAGCAGTTACTACCAGGGCGGGGTCGAGCAGTACTTC. This sequence encodes CASSYYQGGVEQYF. V usage is TRBV6-5 and J usage is TRBJ2-7; a possible D gene is TRBD2 (6 bases). Germline CDR1 MNHEY, CDR2 SVGAGI. The CDR3 has 14 residues. V lost 1 base to trimming and J lost 6 bases, with 13 bases between them.

This chain joins TRBV19 and TRBJ1-5; 7 bases are shared with TRBD1. Germline-derived CDR1 and CDR2 are LNHDA and SQIVND (reference sequence). V lost 5 bases, J lost 6 bases, and 13 bases stayed unmatched. CDR3 size: 16 residues. The chain's CDR3 is CASSPYQGEAGQPQHF. CDR3 coding DNA: TGTGCCAGTAGTCCATACCAGGGGGAGGCGGGTCAGCCCCAGCATTTT.

The chain employs TRBV19 and TRBJ1-5; 9 positions match TRBD1. The ends lost 6 bases at V and 0 bases at J; junction bases unmatched: 12. CDR1 and CDR2 (germline): LNHDA, SQIVND (reference sequence). The CDR3 covers 18 residues. The CDR3 region has the DNA TGTGCCAGTAGAAGACCGGGACAGGGCCACCTTAGCAATCAGCCCCAGCATTTT. It codes for CASRRPGQGHLSNQPQHF. Full variable domain (missing parts from reference TRBV19 and TRBJ1-5): DGGITQSPKYLFRKEGQNVTLSCEQNLNHDAMYWYRQDPGQGLRLIYYSQIVNDFQKGDIAEGYSVSREKKESFPLTVTSAQKNPTAFYLCASRRPGQGHLSNQPQHFGDGTRLSIL.

The chain carries TRBV27 and TRBJ2-7; TRBD2 matches at 10 bases. V dropped 4 bases and J dropped 4; count of bases not matched to a gene: 7. The germline CDR1 and CDR2 sequences are MNHEY and SMNVEV (reference sequence). This CDR3 region has 15 residues. CDR3 amino acids: CASSSLAGAWYEQYF. The CDR3 nucleotides are TGTGCCAGCAGTTCTCTAGCGGGAGCCTGGTACGAGCAGTACTTC.

The chain has TRBV11-2 and TRBJ1-2; TRBD1 agrees at 8 bases. CDR1 and CDR2 from the germline V gene are SGHAT and FQNNGV. Losses at the gene ends were 1 base for V and 0 bases for J; bases not matched to a gene: 4. The CDR3 loop spans 16 amino acids. DNA for the CDR3: TGTGCCAGCAGCTTAGGGGACAGGTTCGCTAACTATGGCTACACCTTC. Translated: CASSLGDRFANYGYTF.

This rearrangement joins TRBV5-4 to TRBJ1-1; 7 bases match TRBD1. Germline V gene sequence: CDR1 SGHNT, CDR2 YYREEE (reference sequence). The V segment lost 4 bases and the J segment 8 bases; nucleotides outside the gene matches: 8. The CDR3 length is 13 residues. The chain's CDR3 is CASSILDRVEAFF. Here the CDR3 DNA reads TGTGCCAGCAGCATCCTCGACAGGGTAGAAGCTTTCTTT.